This is a list of T cell receptor beta chains from one sample in a study of blood T cell repertoires in COVID-19. Clones were sequenced by immunoSEQ multiplex PCR, and TCRdb holds only the in-frame ones, with some missing. In the table there are about 140,000 clones, 75% to 80% of which are singletons. Sequencing was carried out using peripheral blood. These receptors originate from a woman in her forties or fifties with active or convalescent COVID-19. The CDR3 runs from the conserved cysteine through the conserved F or W. A D gene is named only where the DNA matches it firmly. Only part of the rows carry a size: once, few, many, or a class if the clone is expanded.

V: TRBV28
J: TRBJ1-4
D: NA
size: NA
DNA: TGTGCCAGCAGTTCGTGGGGCGCACCTAATGAAAAACTGTTTTTT
CDR3: CASSSWGAPNEKLFF

V: TRBV28
J: TRBJ2-6
D: TRBD2
size: NA
DNA: TGTGCCAGCAGGGGCGGGGGAACTGGGGCCAACGTCCTGACTTTC
CDR3: CASRGGGTGANVLTF

V: TRBV7-2
J: TRBJ2-1
D: TRBD1
size: NA
DNA: TGTGCCAGCAGCCAAGGCCGGGGGACAGGGGCCTACAATGAGCAGTTCTTC
CDR3: CASSQGRGTGAYNEQFF

V: TRBV6-1
J: TRBJ1-2
D: TRBD1
size: NA
DNA: TGTGCCAGCAGTGAAGGGGCTTGGCAGGGGGCGCGTAGCTATGGCTACACCTTC
CDR3: CASSEGAWQGARSYGYTF

V: TRBV7-9
J: TRBJ1-6
D: NA
size: NA
DNA: TGTGCCAGCAGCAACCAAGGCAGGGTCCGGTCACCCCTCCACTTT
CDR3: CASSNQGRVRSPLHF

V: TRBV19
J: TRBJ1-1
D: NA
size: NA
DNA: TGTGCCACCCGTGGGGGCCAAATATTGAACACTGAAGCTTTCTTT
CDR3: CATRGGQILNTEAFF

V: TRBV27
J: TRBJ1-1
D: TRBD1
size: NA
DNA: TGTGCCAGCAGGGGACAGGTAAACACTGAAGCTTTCTTT
CDR3: CASRGQVNTEAFF

V: TRBV6-1
J: TRBJ1-1
D: NA
size: NA
DNA: TGTGCCAGCAGTGAAATAAGACAGAGGATCATGAACACTGAAGCTTTCTTT
CDR3: CASSEIRQRIMNTEAFF

V: TRBV30
J: TRBJ1-2
D: TRBD1
size: NA
DNA: TGTGCCTGGAGGACAGGGGAACTAGGCTACACCTTC
CDR3: CAWRTGELGYTF

V: TRBV20-1
J: TRBJ2-1
D: NA
size: NA
DNA: TGCAGTGCCAGACTCTACAATGAGCAGTTCTTC
CDR3: CSARLYNEQFF

V: TRBV7-8
J: TRBJ1-5
D: TRBD1
size: few
DNA: TGTGCCAGCAGCCCCCGGACAGGGGGCTTCGGCAATCAGCCCCAGCATTTT
CDR3: CASSPRTGGFGNQPQHF

V: TRBV11-3
J: TRBJ2-2
D: TRBD1
size: few
DNA: TGTGCCAGCAGCTTAGGGGGACAGGGTTTCGAGGAGCTGTTTTTT
CDR3: CASSLGGQGFEELFF

V: TRBV5-1
J: TRBJ1-4
D: TRBD1
size: NA
DNA: TGCGCCAGCAACAGGGGGCTGGTAACTAATGAAAAACTGTTTTTT
CDR3: CASNRGLVTNEKLFF

V: TRBV19
J: TRBJ1-5
D: NA
size: once
DNA: TGTGCCAGTAGCACCTCGGGGGACGCCTACAATCAGCCCCAGCATTTT
CDR3: CASSTSGDAYNQPQHF

V: TRBV7-2
J: TRBJ2-1
D: TRBD2
size: NA
DNA: TGTGCCAGCAGTTTGATGGGGCTAGCGGGGGGGCCCAATGAGCAGTTCTTC
CDR3: CASSLMGLAGGPNEQFF

V: TRBV20-1
J: TRBJ1-2
D: NA
size: NA
DNA: TGCAGTGCTTCCCGGGGCTACACCTTC
CDR3: CSASRGYTF

V: TRBV7-2
J: TRBJ1-2
D: NA
size: few
DNA: TGTGCCAGCAGCTTAAGCGCCGTCCTCCATAACTATGGCTACACCTTC
CDR3: CASSLSAVLHNYGYTF

V: TRBV30
J: TRBJ2-1
D: NA
size: NA
DNA: TGTGCCTGGAGTCCACAACTAGGAGGACCTTACAATGAGCAGTTCTTC
CDR3: CAWSPQLGGPYNEQFF

V: TRBV28
J: TRBJ1-6
D: TRBD1
size: few
DNA: TGTGCCAGCAGGGGGACAGGGGATCTCTCACCCCTCCACTTT
CDR3: CASRGTGDLSPLHF

V: TRBV11-2
J: TRBJ1-1
D: NA
size: NA
DNA: TGTGCCAGCAGCTTAGCTCTGGGGCGGAACACTGAAGCTTTCTTT
CDR3: CASSLALGRNTEAFF

V: TRBV7-8
J: TRBJ1-2
D: NA
size: NA
DNA: TGTGCCAGCAGCCCCGTACTGACAGGTTCGGCCTATGGCTACACCTTC
CDR3: CASSPVLTGSAYGYTF

V: TRBV10-3
J: TRBJ1-2
D: NA
size: NA
DNA: TGTGCCATCAGTGAGGGGGCAGTGCAGGGCTACACCTTC
CDR3: CAISEGAVQGYTF

V: TRBV6-2/TRBV6-3
J: TRBJ1-5
D: NA
size: NA
DNA: TGTGCCAGCAGCCTCAGGGTGGAGCAGCCCCAGCATTTT
CDR3: CASSLRVEQPQHF

V: TRBV28
J: TRBJ2-5
D: NA
size: NA
DNA: TGTGCCAGCACCCTTCGAGAGAAAGAGACCCAGTACTTC
CDR3: CASTLREKETQYF

V: TRBV19
J: TRBJ2-4
D: TRBD1
size: NA
DNA: TGTGCCAGTAGAGGGACAGGGTATGCCAAAAACATTCAGTACTTC
CDR3: CASRGTGYAKNIQYF

V: TRBV2
J: TRBJ2-3
D: NA
size: NA
DNA: TGTGCCAGCAGTGTCAAGGGGGATACGCAGTATTTT
CDR3: CASSVKGDTQYF

V: TRBV11-2
J: TRBJ1-4
D: NA
size: NA
DNA: TGTGCCAGCAGCTTAAACCCAGGCGGGGGTGAAAAACTGTTTTTT
CDR3: CASSLNPGGGEKLFF

V: TRBV28
J: TRBJ2-7
D: TRBD2
size: NA
DNA: TGTGCCAGCAGTTCCGGACTAGCTTCCTACGAGCAGTACTTC
CDR3: CASSSGLASYEQYF

V: TRBV5-1
J: TRBJ2-3
D: TRBD2
size: few
DNA: TGCGCCAGCAGCTTGGCCGAGCGGGGGCGTCAGTATTTT
CDR3: CASSLAERGRQYF

V: TRBV27
J: TRBJ1-5
D: TRBD1
size: NA
DNA: TGTGCCAGCAGTTTCCGAGGGGGCGCTGGTCAGCCCCAGCATTTT
CDR3: CASSFRGGAGQPQHF

V: TRBV30
J: TRBJ2-2
D: TRBD2
size: few
DNA: TGTGCCTGGAGTGTCCCCGGGAGGTTGAACACCGGGGAGCTGTTTTTT
CDR3: CAWSVPGRLNTGELFF

V: TRBV7-9
J: TRBJ2-3
D: NA
size: NA
DNA: TGTGCCAGCAGCTCCGGGACACAAGATACGCAGTATTTT
CDR3: CASSSGTQDTQYF

V: TRBV29-1
J: TRBJ2-7
D: NA
size: NA
DNA: TGCAGCGTGGCCCTGCAGGGTAGGACCTACGAGCAGTACTTC
CDR3: CSVALQGRTYEQYF

V: TRBV7-9
J: TRBJ2-7
D: TRBD2
size: NA
DNA: TGTGCCAGCAGCTTATCCTTAACCGGGACTAGCGGAAAGGGGTGGGAGCAGTACTTC
CDR3: CASSLSLTGTSGKGWEQYF

V: TRBV18
J: TRBJ1-1
D: NA
size: NA
DNA: TGTGCCAGCTCCGATTTCACAGGGAACACTGAAGCTTTCTTT
CDR3: CASSDFTGNTEAFF

V: TRBV19
J: TRBJ2-1
D: TRBD2
size: NA
DNA: TGTGCCAGTAGTCCGACTAGCGGGAGTATATATGTCGATGAGCAGTTCTTC
CDR3: CASSPTSGSIYVDEQFF

V: TRBV7-2
J: TRBJ2-1
D: NA
size: NA
DNA: TGTGCCAGCAGCTTAGGGTCTTCCGGGGGCTACAATGAGCAGTTCTTC
CDR3: CASSLGSSGGYNEQFF

V: TRBV10-2
J: TRBJ1-2
D: NA
size: NA
DNA: TGCGCCAGCAGTGAGTCCTTCAGGATGGGCGATGGCTACACCTTC
CDR3: CASSESFRMGDGYTF

V: TRBV5-5
J: TRBJ1-1
D: NA
size: NA
DNA: TGTGCCAGCAGGAACAGGGAGATGAACACTGAAGCTTTCTTT
CDR3: CASRNREMNTEAFF

V: TRBV7-3
J: TRBJ2-5
D: TRBD2
size: NA
DNA: TGTGCCAGCAGTGCTAGCGGGGGTGAGACCCAGTACTTC
CDR3: CASSASGGETQYF

V: TRBV6-2/TRBV6-3
J: TRBJ1-5
D: TRBD1
size: once
DNA: TGTGCCAGCAGTCCGACAGGGATCAGCAATCAGCCCCAGCATTTT
CDR3: CASSPTGISNQPQHF

V: TRBV18
J: TRBJ1-6
D: TRBD1
size: once
DNA: TGTGCCAGCTCACCACTGGGACAGGAACTAGGGTCACCCCTCCACTTT
CDR3: CASSPLGQELGSPLHF

V: TRBV10-3
J: TRBJ1-1
D: NA
size: few
DNA: TGTGCCATCAGTAAGGGGCAGACGAACACTGAAGCTTTCTTT
CDR3: CAISKGQTNTEAFF

V: TRBV3-1/TRBV3-2
J: TRBJ2-7
D: TRBD2
size: NA
DNA: TGTGCCAGCAGCCCCACCAATAGCGGGAGACCCCACGAGCAGTACTTC
CDR3: CASSPTNSGRPHEQYF

V: TRBV2
J: TRBJ2-1
D: TRBD2
size: NA
DNA: TGTGCCAGCACGAGCGGGGGGGGCTACAATGAGCAGTTCTTC
CDR3: CASTSGGGYNEQFF

V: TRBV5-4
J: TRBJ1-1
D: NA
size: NA
DNA: TGTGCCAGCAGCCAACAGGGTAGAACTGAAGCTTTCTTT
CDR3: CASSQQGRTEAFF

V: TRBV4-2
J: TRBJ2-5
D: NA
size: NA
DNA: TGTGCCAGCAGCCAAGATTCAAGGACAGATATAGAGACCCAGTACTTC
CDR3: CASSQDSRTDIETQYF

V: TRBV19
J: TRBJ2-1
D: TRBD1
size: NA
DNA: TGTGCCAGTAGTAAAGGGACAGGGAGGCATGAGCAGTTCTTC
CDR3: CASSKGTGRHEQFF

V: TRBV6-2/TRBV6-3
J: TRBJ2-7
D: NA
size: NA
DNA: TGTGCCAGCAGCAACCCGGTCCTACGTGTCGGCGAGCAGTACTTC
CDR3: CASSNPVLRVGEQYF

V: TRBV4-2
J: TRBJ2-7
D: NA
size: NA
DNA: TGTGCCAGCAGCCAAGCCGGACGGGACACCAGCTACGAGCAGTACTTC
CDR3: CASSQAGRDTSYEQYF

V: TRBV6-6
J: TRBJ1-5
D: NA
size: NA
DNA: TGTGCCAGCAGTAAAGAACAGGCAGCGATTCAGCCCCAGCATTTT
CDR3: CASSKEQAAIQPQHF

V: TRBV12-3/TRBV12-4
J: TRBJ1-4
D: TRBD1
size: NA
DNA: TGTGCCAGCAGTTCAGGGGGCATCGAAAAACTGTTTTTT
CDR3: CASSSGGIEKLFF

V: TRBV7-9
J: TRBJ1-1
D: NA
size: NA
DNA: TGTGCCAGCAGCTACACCACAGGTTCGGCTTTCTTT
CDR3: CASSYTTGSAFF

V: TRBV11-3
J: TRBJ2-5
D: NA
size: once
DNA: TGTGCCAGCAGCTTTAGCGATGCTGAAGGTTCGGGGACCCAGTACTTC
CDR3: CASSFSDAEGSGTQYF